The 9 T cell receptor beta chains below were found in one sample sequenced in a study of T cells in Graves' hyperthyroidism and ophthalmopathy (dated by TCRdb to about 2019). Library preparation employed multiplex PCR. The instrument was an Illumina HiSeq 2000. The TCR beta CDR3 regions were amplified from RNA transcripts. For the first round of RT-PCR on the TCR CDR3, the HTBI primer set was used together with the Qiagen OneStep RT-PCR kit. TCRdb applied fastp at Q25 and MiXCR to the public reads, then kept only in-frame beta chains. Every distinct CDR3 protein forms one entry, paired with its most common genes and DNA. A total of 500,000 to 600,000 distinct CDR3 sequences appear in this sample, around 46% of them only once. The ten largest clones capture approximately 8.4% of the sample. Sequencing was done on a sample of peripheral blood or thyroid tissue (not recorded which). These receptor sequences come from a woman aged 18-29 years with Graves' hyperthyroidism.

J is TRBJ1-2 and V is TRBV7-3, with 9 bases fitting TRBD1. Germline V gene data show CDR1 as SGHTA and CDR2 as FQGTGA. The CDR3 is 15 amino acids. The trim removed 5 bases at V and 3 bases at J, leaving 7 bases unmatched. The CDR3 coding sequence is TGTGCCAGCAGCGGGACAGGGCAAGGCGACTATGGCTACACCTTC. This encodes CASSGTGQGDYGYTF.

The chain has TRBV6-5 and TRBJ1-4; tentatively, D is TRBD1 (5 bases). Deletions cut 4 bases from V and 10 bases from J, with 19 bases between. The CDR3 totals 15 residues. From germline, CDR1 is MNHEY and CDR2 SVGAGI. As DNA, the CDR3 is TGTGCCAGCAGTTTTAATGGGACCAAGGTCGGAAAACTGTTTTTT. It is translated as CASSFNGTKVGKLFF.

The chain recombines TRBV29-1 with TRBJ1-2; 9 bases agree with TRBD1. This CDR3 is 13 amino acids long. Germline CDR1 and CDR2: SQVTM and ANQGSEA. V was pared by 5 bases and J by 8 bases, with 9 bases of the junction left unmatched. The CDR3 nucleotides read TGCAGCGTTCCCGGACAGGGGAAATACGGCTACACCTTC. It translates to CSVPGQGKYGYTF.

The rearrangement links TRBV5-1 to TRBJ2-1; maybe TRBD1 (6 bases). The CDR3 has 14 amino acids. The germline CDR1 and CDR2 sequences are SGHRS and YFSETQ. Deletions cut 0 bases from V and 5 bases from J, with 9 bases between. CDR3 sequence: CASSLDRVNNEQFF. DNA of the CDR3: TGCGCCAGCAGCTTGGACAGGGTAAACAATGAGCAGTTCTTC.

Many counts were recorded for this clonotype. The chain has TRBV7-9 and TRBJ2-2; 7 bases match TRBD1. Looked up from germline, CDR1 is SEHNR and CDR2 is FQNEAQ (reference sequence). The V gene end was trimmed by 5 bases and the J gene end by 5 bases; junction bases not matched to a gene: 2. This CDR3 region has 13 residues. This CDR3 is CASSPGQTGELFF. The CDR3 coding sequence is TGTGCCAGCAGCCCGGGACAGACCGGGGAGCTGTTTTTT.

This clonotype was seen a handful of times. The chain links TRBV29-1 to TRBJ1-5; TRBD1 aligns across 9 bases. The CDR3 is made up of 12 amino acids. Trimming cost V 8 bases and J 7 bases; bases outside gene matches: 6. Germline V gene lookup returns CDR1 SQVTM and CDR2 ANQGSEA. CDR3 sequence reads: CSLDRGGQPQHF. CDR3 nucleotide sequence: TGCAGCTTGGACAGGGGAGGCCAGCCCCAGCATTTT.

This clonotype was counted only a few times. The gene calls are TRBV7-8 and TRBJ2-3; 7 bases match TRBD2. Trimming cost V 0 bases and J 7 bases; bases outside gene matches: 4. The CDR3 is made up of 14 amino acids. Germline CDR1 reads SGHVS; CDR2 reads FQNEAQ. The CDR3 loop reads CASSLAGGSNTQYF. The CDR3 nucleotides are TGTGCCAGCAGCTTAGCCGGGGGGTCTAATACGCAGTATTTT.

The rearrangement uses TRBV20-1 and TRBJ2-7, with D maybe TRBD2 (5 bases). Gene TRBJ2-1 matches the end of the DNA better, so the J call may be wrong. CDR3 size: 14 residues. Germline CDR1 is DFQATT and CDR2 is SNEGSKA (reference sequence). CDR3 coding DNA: TGCAGTGCTAGACTAGCCTTCGGGGTCAATGAGCAGTTCTTC. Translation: CSARLAFGVNEQFF.

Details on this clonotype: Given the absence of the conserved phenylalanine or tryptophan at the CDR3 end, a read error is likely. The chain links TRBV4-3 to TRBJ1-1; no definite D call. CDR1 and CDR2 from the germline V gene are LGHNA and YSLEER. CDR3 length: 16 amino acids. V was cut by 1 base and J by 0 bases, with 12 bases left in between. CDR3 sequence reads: CASSQALVGMNTEAFL. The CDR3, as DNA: TGCGCCAGCAGCCAAGCCCTAGTGGGGATGAACACTGAAGCTTTCCTT.